A selection of T cell receptor beta chains follows, all from one sample in a study of blood T cell repertoires in COVID-19. Sequenced by immunoSEQ multiplex PCR; TCRdb stores in-frame clones only, minus some. The table lists roughly 330,000 clones, over 80% of them singletons. The sample consisted of peripheral blood. The receptors were gathered from a man younger than 40 with COVID-19, enrolled during active disease. CDR3s include the opening cysteine and the closing phenylalanine or tryptophan. A D gene is named only where the DNA matches it firmly. Rows may omit the clone size; those that give it use once, few, many or a size class.

D gene | clone size | J gene | V gene | CDR3 protein | CDR3 DNA
- | - | TRBJ2-2 | TRBV5-1 | CASSQGRNTGELFF | TGCGCCAGCAGCCAGGGCCGGAACACCGGGGAGCTGTTTTTT
- | - | TRBJ2-2 | TRBV29-1 | CSVDRDTTGELFF | TGCAGCGTTGATCGGGACACCACCGGGGAGCTGTTTTTT
- | - | TRBJ1-4 | TRBV28 | CASRTRRVSEKLFF | TGTGCCAGCAGAACGAGGAGGGTTTCGGAAAAACTGTTTTTT
TRBD2 | - | TRBJ2-3 | TRBV7-2 | CASSLAGGLADTQYF | TGTGCCAGCAGCTTAGCCGGGGGGTTGGCAGATACGCAGTATTTT
- | - | TRBJ2-6 | TRBV6-2/TRBV6-3 | CASSIRQSSGANVLTF | TGTGCCAGCAGTATTCGACAGAGCTCTGGGGCCAACGTCCTGACTTTC
- | - | TRBJ2-7 | TRBV10-3 | CAISEPDRARGYEQYF | TGTGCCATCAGTGAGCCCGACCGCGCCCGGGGCTACGAGCAGTACTTC
TRBD2 | - | TRBJ2-1 | TRBV5-8 | CASSLRAREGRSGEQFF | TGTGCCAGCAGCTTGAGGGCGCGGGAGGGCCGGTCCGGTGAGCAGTTCTTC
TRBD1 | - | TRBJ2-2 | TRBV18 | CASSNPPPGQGATGELFF | TGTGCCAGCTCAAACCCCCCCCCGGGACAGGGGGCGACCGGGGAGCTGTTTTTT
- | - | TRBJ2-4 | TRBV7-9 | CASSLEVGGAKNIQYF | TGTGCCAGCAGCTTAGAAGTCGGGGGAGCCAAAAACATTCAGTACTTC
- | - | TRBJ2-5 | TRBV19 | CASSAGQLKETQYF | TGTGCCAGTAGTGCGGGACAGTTGAAAGAGACCCAGTACTTC
- | once | TRBJ1-5 | TRBV19 | CASRDRGNQPQHF | TGTGCCAGTAGGGACAGAGGCAATCAGCCCCAGCATTTT
- | once | TRBJ2-7 | TRBV5-4 | CASSLWLAYEQYF | TGTGCCAGCAGCTTGTGGCTAGCCTACGAGCAGTACTTC